The T cell receptor beta chain under discussion was sequenced for a study of blood T cell repertoires in COVID-19. Study as a whole: PBMCs, B-cell-depleted T cells, or T cells were the source of the cDNA or gDNA that made up the material.

Germline V gene sequence: CDR1 MDHEN, CDR2 SYDVKM. This CDR3 has 15 amino acids. J lost 4 bases, V lost 4 bases, and 6 bases had no gene match. Original analysis: Amplification with reference gene primers provided the estimates of nucleated cell counts. Sequencing was performed with immunoSEQ multiplex PCR; in TCRdb, only in-frame clones are kept and a portion is missing. V, J and clone size reflect that table, while D and trimming were determined from the DNA. Of 200,000 to 250,000 clones listed, about 86% are singletons. This clone has just one count. Seattle patients were enrolled while actively infected and followed longitudinally.

The clonotype was recovered from a woman between 45 and 60 years old with COVID-19, enrolled during active disease. The sample taken for sequencing was peripheral blood. The gene calls are TRBV28 and TRBJ2-5; 10 nucleotides match TRBD1. DNA of the CDR3: TGTGCCAGCAGTTATCCCGGACAGGGGGGAGAGACCCAGTACTTC. It specifies CASSYPGQGGETQYF.